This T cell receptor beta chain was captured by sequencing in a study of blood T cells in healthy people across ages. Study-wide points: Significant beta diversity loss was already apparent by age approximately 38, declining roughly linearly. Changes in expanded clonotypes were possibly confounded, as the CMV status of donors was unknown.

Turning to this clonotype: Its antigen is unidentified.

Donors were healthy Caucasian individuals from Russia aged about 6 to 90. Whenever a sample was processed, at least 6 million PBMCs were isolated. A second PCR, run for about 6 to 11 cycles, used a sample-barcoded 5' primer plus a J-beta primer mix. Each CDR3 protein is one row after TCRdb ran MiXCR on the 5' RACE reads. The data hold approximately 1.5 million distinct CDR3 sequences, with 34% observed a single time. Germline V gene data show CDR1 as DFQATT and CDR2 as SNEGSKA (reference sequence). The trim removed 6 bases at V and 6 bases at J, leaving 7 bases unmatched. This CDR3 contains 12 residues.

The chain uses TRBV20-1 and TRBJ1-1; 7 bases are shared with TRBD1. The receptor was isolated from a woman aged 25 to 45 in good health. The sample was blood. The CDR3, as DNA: TGCAGTGCACCCCCAGGGGGACCTGAAGCTTTCTTT. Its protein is CSAPPGGPEAFF.